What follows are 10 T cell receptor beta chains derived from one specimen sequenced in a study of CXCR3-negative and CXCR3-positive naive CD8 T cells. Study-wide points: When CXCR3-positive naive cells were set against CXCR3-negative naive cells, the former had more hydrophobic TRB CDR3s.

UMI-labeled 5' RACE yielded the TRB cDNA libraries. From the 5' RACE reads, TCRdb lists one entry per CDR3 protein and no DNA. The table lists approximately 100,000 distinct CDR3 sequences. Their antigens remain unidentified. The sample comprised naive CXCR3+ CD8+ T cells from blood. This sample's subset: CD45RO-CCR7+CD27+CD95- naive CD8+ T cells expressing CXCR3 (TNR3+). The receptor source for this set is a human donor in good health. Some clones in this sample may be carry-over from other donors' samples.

The CDR3 loop reads CASRGLAEFQETQYF. The chain has TRBV11-2 and TRBJ2-5; the D call from TCRdb, TRBD2, cannot be confirmed without DNA. Germline V gene lookup returns CDR1 SGHAT and CDR2 FQNNGV. The CDR3 spans 15 residues. The variable domain in full, with the rest retrieved from reference TRBV11-2 and TRBJ2-5, is EAGVAQSPRYKIIEKRQSVAFWCNPISGHATLYWYQQILGQGPKLLIQFQNNGVVDDSQLPKDRFSAERLKGVDSTLKIQPAKLEDSAVYLCASRGLAEFQETQYFGPGTRLLVL.

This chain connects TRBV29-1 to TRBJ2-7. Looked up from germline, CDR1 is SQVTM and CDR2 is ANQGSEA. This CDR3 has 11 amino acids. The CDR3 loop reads CSVDELGEQYF.

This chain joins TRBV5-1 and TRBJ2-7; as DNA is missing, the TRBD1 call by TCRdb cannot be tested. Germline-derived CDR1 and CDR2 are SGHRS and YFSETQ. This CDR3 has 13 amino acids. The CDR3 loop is CASSLVPTPEQYF.

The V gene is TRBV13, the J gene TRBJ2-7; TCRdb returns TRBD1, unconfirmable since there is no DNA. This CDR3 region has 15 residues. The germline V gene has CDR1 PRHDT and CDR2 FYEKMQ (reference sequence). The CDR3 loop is CASSPRTSGGYEQYF.

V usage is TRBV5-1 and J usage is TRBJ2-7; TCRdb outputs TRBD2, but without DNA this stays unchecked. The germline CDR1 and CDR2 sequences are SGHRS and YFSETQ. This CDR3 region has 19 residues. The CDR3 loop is CASSLVTPGLAGPIYEQYF.

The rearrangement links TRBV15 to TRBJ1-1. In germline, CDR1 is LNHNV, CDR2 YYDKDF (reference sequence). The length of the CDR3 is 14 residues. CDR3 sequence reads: CATSRPAENTEAFF.

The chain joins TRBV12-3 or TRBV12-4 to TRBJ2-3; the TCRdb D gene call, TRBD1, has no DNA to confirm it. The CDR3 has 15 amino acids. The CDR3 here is CASSRRQGATDTQYF.

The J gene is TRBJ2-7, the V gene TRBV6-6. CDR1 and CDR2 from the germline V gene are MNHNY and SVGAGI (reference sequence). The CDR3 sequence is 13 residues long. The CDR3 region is CASSFGGSYEQYF.

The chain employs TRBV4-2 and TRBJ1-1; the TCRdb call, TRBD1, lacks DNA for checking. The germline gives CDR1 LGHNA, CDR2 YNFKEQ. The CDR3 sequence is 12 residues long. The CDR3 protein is CASQAGAAEAFF.

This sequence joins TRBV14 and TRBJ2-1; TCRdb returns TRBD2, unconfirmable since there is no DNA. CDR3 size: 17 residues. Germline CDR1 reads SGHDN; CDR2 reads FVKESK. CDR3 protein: CASSQPGAGDTYNEQFF.